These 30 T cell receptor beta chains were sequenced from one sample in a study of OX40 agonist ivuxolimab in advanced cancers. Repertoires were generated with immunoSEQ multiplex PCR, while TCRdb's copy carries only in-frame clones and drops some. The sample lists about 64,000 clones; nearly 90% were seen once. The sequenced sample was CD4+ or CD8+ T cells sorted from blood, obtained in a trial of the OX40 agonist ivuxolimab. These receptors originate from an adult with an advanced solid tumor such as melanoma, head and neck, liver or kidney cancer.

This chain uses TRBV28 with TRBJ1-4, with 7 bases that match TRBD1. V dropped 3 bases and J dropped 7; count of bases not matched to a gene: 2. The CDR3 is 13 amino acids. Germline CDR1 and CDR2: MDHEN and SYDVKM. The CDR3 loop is CASSFDRVEKLFF. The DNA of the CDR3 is TGTGCCAGCAGTTTCGACAGGGTTGAAAAACTGTTTTTT.

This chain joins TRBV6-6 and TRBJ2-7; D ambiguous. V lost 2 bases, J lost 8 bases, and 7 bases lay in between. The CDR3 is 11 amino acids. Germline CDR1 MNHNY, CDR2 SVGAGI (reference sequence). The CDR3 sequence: CASSYSHKQYF. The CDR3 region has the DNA TGTGCCAGCAGTTACAGTCACAAGCAGTACTTC.

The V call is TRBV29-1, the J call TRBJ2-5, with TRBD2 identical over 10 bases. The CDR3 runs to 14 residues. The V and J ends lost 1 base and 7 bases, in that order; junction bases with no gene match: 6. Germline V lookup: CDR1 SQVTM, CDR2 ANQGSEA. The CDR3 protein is CSVEGLAGVVTQYF. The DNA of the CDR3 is TGCAGCGTTGAAGGGCTAGCGGGAGTGGTGACCCAGTACTTC.

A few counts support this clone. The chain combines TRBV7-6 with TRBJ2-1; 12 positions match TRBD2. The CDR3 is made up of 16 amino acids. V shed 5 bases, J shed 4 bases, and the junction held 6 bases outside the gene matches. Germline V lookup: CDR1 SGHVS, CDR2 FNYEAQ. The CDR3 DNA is TGTGCCAGCAGCCTCCTCCTAGCGGGGGGGTACAATGAGCAGTTCTTC. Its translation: CASSLLLAGGYNEQFF.

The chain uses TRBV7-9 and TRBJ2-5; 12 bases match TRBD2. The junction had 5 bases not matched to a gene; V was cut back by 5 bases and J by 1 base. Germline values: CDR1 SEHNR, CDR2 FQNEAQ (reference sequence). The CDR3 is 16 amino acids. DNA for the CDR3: TGTGCCAGCAGCCAACTAGCGGGGGGACCCCAAGAGACCCAGTACTTC. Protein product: CASSQLAGGPQETQYF.

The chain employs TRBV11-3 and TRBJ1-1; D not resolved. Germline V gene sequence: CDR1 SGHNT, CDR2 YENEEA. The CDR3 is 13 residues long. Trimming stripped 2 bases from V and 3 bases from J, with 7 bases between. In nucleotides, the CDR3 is TGTGCCAGCAGCTTAATGGAGTACACTGAAGCTTTCTTT. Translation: CASSLMEYTEAFF.

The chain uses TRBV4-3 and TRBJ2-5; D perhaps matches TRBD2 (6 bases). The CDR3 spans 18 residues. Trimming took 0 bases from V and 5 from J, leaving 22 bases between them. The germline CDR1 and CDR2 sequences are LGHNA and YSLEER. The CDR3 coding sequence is TGCGCCAGCAGCCAAGAACAACCTGGCGGAGGGGTTGGGGAGACCCAGTACTTC. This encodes CASSQEQPGGGVGETQYF.

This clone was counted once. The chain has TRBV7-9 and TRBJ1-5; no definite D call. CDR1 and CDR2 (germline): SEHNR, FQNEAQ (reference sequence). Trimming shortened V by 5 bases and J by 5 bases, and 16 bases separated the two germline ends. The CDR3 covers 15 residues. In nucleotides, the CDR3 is TGTGCCAGCAGCCCAGGTCCGGGGTGGGATCAGCCCCAGCATTTT. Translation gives CASSPGPGWDQPQHF.

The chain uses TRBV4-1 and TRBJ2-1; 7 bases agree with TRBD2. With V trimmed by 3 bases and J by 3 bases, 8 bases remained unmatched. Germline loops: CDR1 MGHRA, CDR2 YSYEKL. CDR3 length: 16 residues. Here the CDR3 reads CASSQGEGGGYNEQFF. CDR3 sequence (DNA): TGCGCCAGCAGCCAGGGTGAGGGCGGGGGCTACAATGAGCAGTTCTTC.

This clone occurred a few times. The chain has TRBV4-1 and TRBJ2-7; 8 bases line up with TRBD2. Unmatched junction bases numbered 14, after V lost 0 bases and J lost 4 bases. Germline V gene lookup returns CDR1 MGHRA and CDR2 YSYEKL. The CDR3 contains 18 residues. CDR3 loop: CASSQDRPNSGMLYEQYF. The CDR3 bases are TGCGCCAGCAGCCAAGATCGCCCCAATAGCGGGATGTTGTACGAGCAGTACTTC.

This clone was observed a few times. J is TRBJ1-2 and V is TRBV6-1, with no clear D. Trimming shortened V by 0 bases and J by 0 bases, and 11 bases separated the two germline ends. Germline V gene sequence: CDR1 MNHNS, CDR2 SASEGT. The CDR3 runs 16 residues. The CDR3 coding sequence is TGTGCCAGCAGTGAAGCGAGGAGGCCCTCTAACTATGGCTACACCTTC. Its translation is CASSEARRPSNYGYTF.

The CDR3 DNA is TGTGCCAGCAGCCCAGACGGCTACTATGGCTACACCTTC. Translated: CASSPDGYYGYTF. The rearrangement uses TRBV27 and TRBJ1-2; no clear D. CDR1 and CDR2 from the germline V gene are MNHEY and SMNVEV (reference sequence). The V end lost 6 bases, the J end lost 3 bases, and 11 bases lay between the germline ends. The CDR3 totals 13 residues.

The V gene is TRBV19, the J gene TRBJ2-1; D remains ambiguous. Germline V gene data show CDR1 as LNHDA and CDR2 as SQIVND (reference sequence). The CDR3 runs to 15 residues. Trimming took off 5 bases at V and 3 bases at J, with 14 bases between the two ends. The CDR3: CASSSIASLYNEQFF. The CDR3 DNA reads TGTGCCAGTAGTTCCATTGCGAGCCTCTACAATGAGCAGTTCTTC.

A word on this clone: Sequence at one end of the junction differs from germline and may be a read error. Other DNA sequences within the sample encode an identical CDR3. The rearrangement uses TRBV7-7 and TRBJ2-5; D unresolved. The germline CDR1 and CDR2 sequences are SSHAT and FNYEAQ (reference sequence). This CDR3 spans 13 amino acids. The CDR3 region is CASSLGNQETQYF. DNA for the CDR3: TGTGCTAGCAGCTTAGGCAACCAAGAGACCCAATACTTC.

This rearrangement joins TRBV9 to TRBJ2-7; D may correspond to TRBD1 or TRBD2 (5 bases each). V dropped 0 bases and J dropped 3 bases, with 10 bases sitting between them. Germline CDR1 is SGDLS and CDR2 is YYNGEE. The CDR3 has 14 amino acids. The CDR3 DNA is TGTGCCAGCAGCGTAGGGGACGGAGACTACGAGCAGTACTTC. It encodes CASSVGDGDYEQYF.

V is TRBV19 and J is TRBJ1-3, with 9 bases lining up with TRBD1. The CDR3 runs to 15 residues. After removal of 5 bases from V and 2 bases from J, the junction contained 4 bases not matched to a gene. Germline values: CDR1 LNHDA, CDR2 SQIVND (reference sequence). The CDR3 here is CASSRTGEAGNTIYF. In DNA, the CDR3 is TGTGCCAGTAGTCGGACAGGGGAGGCTGGAAACACCATATATTTT. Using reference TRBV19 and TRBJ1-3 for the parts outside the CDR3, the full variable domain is DGGITQSPKYLFRKEGQNVTLSCEQNLNHDAMYWYRQDPGQGLRLIYYSQIVNDFQKGDIAEGYSVSREKKESFPLTVTSAQKNPTAFYLCASSRTGEAGNTIYFGEGSWLTVV.

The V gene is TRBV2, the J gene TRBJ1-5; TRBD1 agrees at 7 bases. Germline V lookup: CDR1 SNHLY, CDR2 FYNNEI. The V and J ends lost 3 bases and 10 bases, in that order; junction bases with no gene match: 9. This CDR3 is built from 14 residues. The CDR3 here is CASSEPGQSSPQHF. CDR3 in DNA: TGTGCCAGCAGTGAGCCGGGACAGAGTTCTCCCCAGCATTTT.

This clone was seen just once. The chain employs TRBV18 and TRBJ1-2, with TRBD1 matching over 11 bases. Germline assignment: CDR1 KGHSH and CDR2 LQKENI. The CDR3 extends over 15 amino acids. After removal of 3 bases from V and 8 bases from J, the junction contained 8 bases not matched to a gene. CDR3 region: CASSPDGQGAWGYTF. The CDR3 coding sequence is TGTGCCAGCTCACCGGACGGACAGGGGGCATGGGGCTACACCTTC.

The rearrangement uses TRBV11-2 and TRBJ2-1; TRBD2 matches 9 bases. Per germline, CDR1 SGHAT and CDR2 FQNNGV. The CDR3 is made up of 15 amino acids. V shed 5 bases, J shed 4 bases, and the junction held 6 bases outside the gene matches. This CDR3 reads CASSPIAGVYNEQFF. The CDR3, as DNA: TGTGCCAGCAGCCCGATAGCGGGAGTTTACAATGAGCAGTTCTTC. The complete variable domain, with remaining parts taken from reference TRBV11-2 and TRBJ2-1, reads EAGVAQSPRYKIIEKRQSVAFWCNPISGHATLYWYQQILGQGPKLLIQFQNNGVVDDSQLPKDRFSAERLKGVDSTLKIQPAKLEDSAVYLCASSPIAGVYNEQFFGPGTRLTVL.

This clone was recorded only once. CDR3 region: CASSARGRNYGYTF. In DNA form, the CDR3 reads TGTGCCAGCAGCGCTCGGGGTAGGAACTATGGCTACACCTTC. The chain couples TRBV25-1 to TRBJ1-2; D uncertain. With 6 bases removed from V and 2 bases from J, the gap between germline ends came to 13 bases. Germline values: CDR1 MGHDK, CDR2 SYGVNS. The CDR3 runs 14 residues.

This CDR3 is CASSLARREKLFF. The CDR3 DNA is TGCGCCAGCAGCTTGGCCAGAAGGGAAAAACTGTTTTTT. This chain uses TRBV5-1 with TRBJ1-4, with D unclear. The length of the CDR3 is 13 residues. CDR1 and CDR2 from the germline V gene are SGHRS and YFSETQ. Trimming pared 0 bases from V and 8 bases from J, leaving 8 bases between.

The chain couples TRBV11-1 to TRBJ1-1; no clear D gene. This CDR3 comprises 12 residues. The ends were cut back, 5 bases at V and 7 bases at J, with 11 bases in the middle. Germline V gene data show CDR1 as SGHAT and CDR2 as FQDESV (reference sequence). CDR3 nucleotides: TGTGCCAGCAGCCGGCTGATGGGTGAAGCTTTCTTT. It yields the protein CASSRLMGEAFF.

In DNA, the CDR3 is TGCAGCGCCGGGCAGGTGGAGACCCAGTACTTC. Its protein is CSAGQVETQYF. The chain combines TRBV29-1 with TRBJ2-5, with D uncertain. The CDR3 covers 11 residues. Germline-derived CDR1 and CDR2 are SQVTM and ANQGSEA. Trimming shortened V by 7 bases and J by 5 bases, and 11 bases separated the two germline ends.

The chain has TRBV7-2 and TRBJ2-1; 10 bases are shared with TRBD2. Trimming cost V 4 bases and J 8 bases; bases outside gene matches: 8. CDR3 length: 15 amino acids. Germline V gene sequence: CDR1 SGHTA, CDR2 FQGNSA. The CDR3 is CASSYPGLASDEQFF. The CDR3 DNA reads TGTGCCAGCAGCTACCCGGGACTAGCGTCGGATGAGCAGTTCTTC.

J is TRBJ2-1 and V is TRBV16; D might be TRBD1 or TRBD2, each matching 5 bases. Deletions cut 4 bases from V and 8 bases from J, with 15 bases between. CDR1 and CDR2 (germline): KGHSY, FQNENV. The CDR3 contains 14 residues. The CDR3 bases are TGTGCCAGCAGCCTCCTAGTAAGAGGGGATGAGCAGTTCTTC. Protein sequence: CASSLLVRGDEQFF.

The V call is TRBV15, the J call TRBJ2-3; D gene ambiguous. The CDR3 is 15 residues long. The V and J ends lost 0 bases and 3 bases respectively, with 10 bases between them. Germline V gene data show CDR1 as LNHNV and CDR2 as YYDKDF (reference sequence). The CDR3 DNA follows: TGTGCCACCAGCAGAGATGCAAGGAGTACAGATACGCAGTATTTT. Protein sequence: CATSRDARSTDTQYF.

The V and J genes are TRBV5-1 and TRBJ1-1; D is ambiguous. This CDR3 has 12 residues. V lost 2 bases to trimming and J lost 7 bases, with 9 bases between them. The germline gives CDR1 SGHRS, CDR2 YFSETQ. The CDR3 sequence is CASSFGRSEAFF. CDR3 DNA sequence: TGCGCCAGCAGCTTTGGCAGGAGTGAAGCTTTCTTT.

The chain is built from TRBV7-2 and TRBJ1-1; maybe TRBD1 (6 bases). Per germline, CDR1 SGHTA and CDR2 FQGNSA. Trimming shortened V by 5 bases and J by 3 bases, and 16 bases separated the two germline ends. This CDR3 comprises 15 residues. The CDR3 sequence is CASSPTTGSHTEAFF. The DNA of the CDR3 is TGTGCCAGCAGCCCAACTACAGGGAGTCACACTGAAGCTTTCTTT. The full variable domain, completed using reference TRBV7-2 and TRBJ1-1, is GAGVSQSPSNKVTEKGKDVELRCDPISGHTALYWYRQSLGQGLEFLIYFQGNSAPDKSGLPSDRFSAERTGGSVSTLTIQRTQQEDSAVYLCASSPTTGSHTEAFFGQGTRLTVV.

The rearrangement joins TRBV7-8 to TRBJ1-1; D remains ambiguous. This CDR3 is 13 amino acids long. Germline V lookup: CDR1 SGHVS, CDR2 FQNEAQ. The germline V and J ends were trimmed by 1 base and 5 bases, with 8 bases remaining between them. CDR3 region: CASSLGGLTEAFF. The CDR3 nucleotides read TGTGCCAGCAGCTTAGGAGGGTTAACTGAAGCTTTCTTT.

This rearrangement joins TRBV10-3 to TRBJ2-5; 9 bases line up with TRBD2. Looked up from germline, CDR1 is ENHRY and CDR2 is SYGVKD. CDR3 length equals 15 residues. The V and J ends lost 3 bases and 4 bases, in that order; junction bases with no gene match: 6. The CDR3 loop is CAISDSGSQGETQYF. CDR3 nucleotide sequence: TGTGCCATCAGTGATAGCGGGAGTCAAGGAGAGACCCAGTACTTC.